This TCR beta chain was profiled in a study of CD8 T cells in Susac syndrome. Sequencing targeted TCR beta in T cells from blood (CD8+ and CD4+). The RNA input was about 0.5 to 1 ug, and it was reverse transcribed with random hexamers. The authors amplified TCR beta CDR3 across 54 Vbeta and 13 Jbeta using immunoSEQ multiplex PCR. MiXCR, applied by TCRdb to the immunoSEQ multiplex PCR reads, yields one record per CDR3 protein. In the table there are more than 200,000 distinct CDR3 sequences, 85% to 95% of which are singletons. The CDR3 sequence is 12 residues long. Looked up from germline, CDR1 is DFQATT and CDR2 is SNEGSKA (reference sequence). Between the trimmed V and J ends, which lost 3 bases and 3 bases, there was a span of 8 bases.

This receptor was identified in a human donor with multiple sclerosis. The sequencing sample was made of CD4+ T cells from PBMCs. The V and J genes are TRBV20-1 and TRBJ2-5; D call uncertain. The CDR3 DNA follows: TGCAGTGCTAGCTCCGGAAAAGAGACCCAGTACTTC. It specifies CSASSGKETQYF.